A single sample is the source of the 19 T cell receptor beta chains below, sequenced in a study of blood T cell repertoires in COVID-19. Repertoires were generated with immunoSEQ multiplex PCR, while TCRdb's copy carries only in-frame clones and drops some. Among tens of thousands of clones listed, 75% to 85% were seen once. The sequencing input was peripheral blood. The receptors were gathered from a human donor with acute or convalescent COVID-19. The donor label of this sample is uncertain.

The rearrangement links TRBV4-3 to TRBJ2-1; 10 bases align to TRBD1. The CDR3 sequence is 15 residues long. CDR1 and CDR2 from the germline V gene are LGHNA and YSLEER. With V trimmed by 2 bases and J by 7 bases, 5 bases remained unmatched. The CDR3 loop reads CASSQMTGGGNEQFF. The DNA of the CDR3 is TGCGCCAGCAGCCAAATGACAGGGGGCGGTAATGAGCAGTTCTTC.

The chain employs TRBV2 and TRBJ2-3; the D gene is possibly TRBD2 (6 bases). This CDR3 comprises 13 residues. Germline CDR1 SNHLY, CDR2 FYNNEI. The germline V and J ends were trimmed by 11 bases and 3 bases, with 15 bases remaining between them. The CDR3 DNA sequence: TGTGCCGCGCGGGGCGTGGAAACAGATACGCAGTATTTT. Residues: CAARGVETDTQYF.

This clone has only a few counts. The V and J genes are TRBV9 and TRBJ2-1; 12 positions match TRBD2. V gave up 0 bases and J gave up 7 bases; unmatched junction bases: 8. CDR1 SGDLS and CDR2 YYNGEE come from the germline V gene. The CDR3 spans 17 residues. DNA of the CDR3: TGTGCCAGCAGCGTAGGCCTAGCGGGAGGGCCTGGGAATGAGCAGTTCTTC. As protein: CASSVGLAGGPGNEQFF.

This clone turned up a few times. This chain connects TRBV27 to TRBJ2-2, with a weak D call TRBD1 (6 bases). This CDR3 comprises 17 residues. CDR1 MNHEY and CDR2 SMNVEV come from the germline V gene (reference sequence). V was pared by 5 bases and J by 4 bases, with 20 bases between. CDR3 nucleotide sequence: TGTGCCAGCAGTCCCACCGGGACACCCGGGGTCACCGGGGAGCTGTTTTTT. Protein product: CASSPTGTPGVTGELFF.

The gene calls are TRBV10-3 and TRBJ1-4; D is ambiguous. The germline V gene encodes CDR1 ENHRY and CDR2 SYGVKD. V shed 3 bases and J shed 8 bases, with 19 bases lying between them. The CDR3 consists of 16 residues. The CDR3 here is CAISEGGTAASEKLFF. CDR3 nucleotide sequence: TGTGCCATCAGTGAAGGTGGTACAGCAGCTTCCGAAAAACTGTTTTTT.

The rearrangement joins TRBV18 to TRBJ1-1; no firm D call. V was cut by 1 base and J by 0 bases, with 6 bases left in between. The CDR3 has 14 residues. Germline CDR1 and CDR2: KGHSH and LQKENI. The CDR3 reads CASSPLAVNTEAFF. CDR3 sequence (DNA): TGTGCCAGCTCACCACTGGCAGTGAACACTGAAGCTTTCTTT.

CDR3 amino acids: CASSKTVSGANVLTF. In DNA form, the CDR3 reads TGCGCCAGCAGTAAGACAGTCTCTGGGGCCAACGTCCTGACTTTC. This chain connects TRBV5-1 to TRBJ2-6; D is perhaps TRBD1 (5 bases). The CDR3 runs 15 residues. V dropped 5 bases and J dropped 0 bases, with 9 bases sitting between them. Germline V gene lookup returns CDR1 SGHRS and CDR2 YFSETQ.

This chain connects TRBV2 to TRBJ2-2; a possible D gene is TRBD2 (5 bases). The CDR3 is made up of 13 amino acids. The V end lost 6 bases, the J end lost 4 bases, and 9 bases lay between the germline ends. The germline CDR1 and CDR2 sequences are SNHLY and FYNNEI. The CDR3 loop is CASRVGVTGELFF. CDR3 DNA sequence: TGTGCCAGCAGGGTGGGAGTCACCGGGGAGCTGTTTTTT.

The V call is TRBV18, the J call TRBJ1-2, with a tentative D call TRBD1 (6 bases). Germline lookup yields CDR1 KGHSH and CDR2 LQKENI. The CDR3 has 12 amino acids. V shed 8 bases and J shed 2 bases, with 9 bases lying between them. The CDR3 DNA is TGTGCCAGCACCACAGGGAACTATGGCTACACCTTC. Translating gives CASTTGNYGYTF.

The gene calls are TRBV12-5 and TRBJ2-3; 8 bases align to TRBD2. V gave up 7 bases and J gave up 2 bases; unmatched junction bases: 8. This CDR3 comprises 15 residues. Per the germline V gene, CDR1 is LGHNT and CDR2 is FRNRAP. The CDR3 region has the DNA TGTGCTAGTGTCCAAGCGGGGGCCCTCACAGATACGCAGTATTTT. Translating gives CASVQAGALTDTQYF.

This chain links TRBV7-2 with TRBJ2-3, with D possibly being TRBD1 (5 bases). Germline V gene data show CDR1 as SGHTA and CDR2 as FQGNSA. The CDR3 runs to 15 residues. Trimming removed 4 bases at V and 0 bases at J, with 11 bases between. CDR3 coding DNA: TGTGCCAGCAGCTCCTGGACAAGTAGCACAGATACGCAGTATTTT. Protein: CASSSWTSSTDTQYF.

This clone was seen a few times. The chain has TRBV5-5 and TRBJ1-2; D is uncertain. Trimming took off 2 bases at V and 2 bases at J, with 10 bases between the two ends. Germline loops: CDR1 SGHKS, CDR2 YYEKEE (reference sequence). The CDR3 is 14 residues long. CDR3 sequence (DNA): TGTGCCAGCAGCTTTGAGGTTTCGAACTATGGCTACACCTTC. Its translation: CASSFEVSNYGYTF.

V gene TRBV28 combines with J gene TRBJ1-1; D is unclear. CDR1 is MDHEN, CDR2 SYDVKM, per germline. The CDR3 loop spans 15 amino acids. Trimming shortened V by 7 bases and J by 8 bases, and 23 bases separated the two germline ends. CDR3 sequence: CASTSPSRAAGEAFF. CDR3 DNA sequence: TGTGCCAGCACGAGCCCGTCTAGGGCCGCGGGGGAAGCTTTCTTT.

This chain links TRBV19 with TRBJ1-3; 7 bases align to TRBD1. Germline CDR1 reads LNHDA; CDR2 reads SQIVND (reference sequence). Trimming removed 7 bases from V and 0 bases from J; junction bases left unmatched: 9. There are 16 residues in the CDR3. CDR3 residues: CASMLGQGVSGNTIYF. As DNA, the CDR3 is TGTGCCAGTATGTTGGGGCAGGGGGTCTCTGGAAACACCATATATTTT.

The chain has TRBV3-1 (or the pseudogene TRBV3-2) and TRBJ1-1; D gene ambiguous. The CDR3 is made up of 13 amino acids. Trimming removed 0 bases from V and 7 bases from J, with 9 bases in between. CDR1 and CDR2 (germline): LGHDT, YNNKEL (reference sequence). CDR3 coding DNA: TGTGCCAGCAGCCAAGAAGGAGTCCGTGAAGCTTTCTTT. Protein product: CASSQEGVREAFF.

The chain uses TRBV2 and TRBJ1-1; D possibly corresponds to TRBD1 (5 bases). The CDR3 is made up of 15 amino acids. Germline lookup yields CDR1 SNHLY and CDR2 FYNNEI. The V gene lost 6 bases and the J gene lost 8 bases, with 22 bases spanning the gap. The CDR3: CASRTVGGETTEAFF. The CDR3, as DNA: TGTGCCAGCAGGACCGTGGGGGGGGAGACCACAGAAGCTTTCTTT.

The rearrangement links TRBV5-4 to TRBJ2-1; a weak D match, TRBD2 (6 bases). This CDR3 has 14 amino acids. V was clipped by 0 bases and J by 7 bases, with 11 bases between them. From germline, CDR1 is SGHNT and CDR2 YYREEE (reference sequence). In nucleotides, the CDR3 is TGTGCCAGCAGCTTGGGGGGGGACTCAAATGAGCAGTTCTTC. Amino acid sequence: CASSLGGDSNEQFF.

The chain is built from TRBV7-2 and TRBJ1-6, with 8 bases fitting TRBD1. The CDR3 totals 14 residues. Germline V CDR1 and CDR2: SGHTA, FQGNSA. J lost 6 bases, V lost 6 bases, and 4 bases had no gene match. In nucleotides, the CDR3 is TGTGCCAGCAGTCAGACAGGGGTTAATTCACCCCTCCACTTT. It is translated as CASSQTGVNSPLHF.

The chain combines TRBV7-2 with TRBJ2-1; D is possibly TRBD2 (5 bases). In germline, CDR1 is SGHTA, CDR2 FQGNSA. CDR3 length equals 12 residues. The V end lost 7 bases, the J end lost 9 bases, and 13 bases lay between the germline ends. The CDR3 coding sequence is TGTGCCAGCAACGCCGGAGGAGTTGAGCAGTTCTTC. It yields the protein CASNAGGVEQFF.